This TCR beta chain was captured by sequencing in a study of blood T cell repertoires in COVID-19. Study-level information: The origin of the acute and convalescent COVID-19 samples was the United States, Italy and Spain. PBMCs, B-cell-depleted T cells, or T cells provided the cDNA or gDNA that made up the material.

Using immunoSEQ multiplex PCR, the repertoire was profiled, and TCRdb retains in-frame clones only, with some absent. The sample gives 150,000 or so clones, approximately 86% of which show up once; 0.6% to 0.7% is in the top ten. This TCR derives from a man aged 55 to 69 with COVID-19, enrolled during active disease. Sequenced: peripheral blood.

The CDR3: CASSWVEGASGVPGELFF. As DNA, the CDR3 is TGTGCCAGCAGCTGGGTGGAAGGGGCATCGGGGGTCCCGGGGGAGCTGTTTTTT. The chain carries TRBV7-2 and TRBJ2-2; possibly TRBD2 for D (6 bases). This CDR3 spans 18 amino acids. V lost 4 bases and J lost 8, with 26 bases in between. Germline V lookup: CDR1 SGHTA, CDR2 FQGNSA.